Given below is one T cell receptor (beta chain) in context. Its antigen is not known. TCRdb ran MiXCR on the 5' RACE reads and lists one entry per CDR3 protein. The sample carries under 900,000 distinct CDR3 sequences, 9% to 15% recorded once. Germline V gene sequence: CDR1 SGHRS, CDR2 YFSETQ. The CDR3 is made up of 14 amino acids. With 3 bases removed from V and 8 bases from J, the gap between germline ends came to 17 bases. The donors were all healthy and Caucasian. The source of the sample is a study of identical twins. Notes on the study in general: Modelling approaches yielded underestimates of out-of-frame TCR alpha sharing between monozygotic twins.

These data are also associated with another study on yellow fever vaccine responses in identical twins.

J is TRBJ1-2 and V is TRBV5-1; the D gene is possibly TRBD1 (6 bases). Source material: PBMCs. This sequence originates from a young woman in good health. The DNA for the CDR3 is TGCGCCAGCAGCTCGTTCCAGGGGAACCGGGGCTACACCTTC. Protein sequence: CASSSFQGNRGYTF.